Below, 20 T cell receptor beta chains from the same sample are listed, as sequenced in a study of shared clonotypes between healthy human individuals. The table came from immunoSEQ multiplex PCR; TCRdb's copy has only in-frame clones and leaves some out. The table shows 400,000 to 500,000 clones, with around 80% occurring only once. Sequencing used PBMCs. These receptors came from a woman aged 40 to 50 in good health. Some clones in this sample may be carry-over from other donors' samples.

J is TRBJ1-4 and V is TRBV28, with D perhaps TRBD1 (6 bases). There are 15 residues in the CDR3. Germline V gene lookup returns CDR1 MDHEN and CDR2 SYDVKM. Trimming took 5 bases from V and 6 from J, leaving 16 bases between them. The CDR3 is CASSETGLGDEKLFF. The CDR3, as DNA: TGTGCCAGCAGTGAGACAGGCCTCGGGGATGAAAAACTGTTTTTT.

This clone was counted a few times. This chain links TRBV6-5 with TRBJ1-1, with no clear D. The germline gives CDR1 MNHEY, CDR2 SVGAGI. This CDR3 is built from 12 residues. The V and J ends lost 5 bases and 5 bases respectively, with 9 bases between them. DNA of the CDR3: TGTGCCAGCAGTCGGACGTTAACTGAAGCTTTCTTT. Protein sequence: CASSRTLTEAFF.

Concerning this clone itself: Other nucleotide sequences in the sample specify the same CDR3. This chain links TRBV6-1 with TRBJ1-2; 10 nucleotides agree with TRBD1. The CDR3 totals 13 residues. Germline V lookup: CDR1 MNHNS, CDR2 SASEGT. Trimming cost V 4 bases and J 4 bases; bases outside gene matches: 0. CDR3 DNA: TGTGCCAGCAGTGGGACAGGGGGCTATGGCTACACCTTC. Protein sequence: CASSGTGGYGYTF.

CDR3 protein: CASSTGPANTGELFF. CDR3 DNA: TGTGCCAGTAGTACCGGCCCAGCAAACACCGGGGAGCTGTTTTTT. The genes are TRBV19 and TRBJ2-2; no reliable D call. Trimming took off 4 bases at V and 2 bases at J, with 11 bases between the two ends. Germline CDR1 is LNHDA and CDR2 is SQIVND (reference sequence). The CDR3 runs to 15 residues.

The chain has TRBV10-3 and TRBJ2-2; 10 positions match TRBD1. V lost 4 bases to trimming and J lost 6 bases; unmatched junction nucleotides: 8. The CDR3 covers 16 residues. Germline values: CDR1 ENHRY, CDR2 SYGVKD. CDR3 bases: TGTGCCATCAGTGGACTAGGACAGGGGGTGGCCGGGGAGCTGTTTTTT. The encoded protein is CAISGLGQGVAGELFF.

The gene calls are TRBV5-4 and TRBJ2-2, with D unresolved. Germline lookup yields CDR1 SGHNT and CDR2 YYREEE (reference sequence). This CDR3 is built from 14 residues. V gave up 1 base and J gave up 2 bases, with 6 bases separating them. The CDR3 DNA sequence: TGTGCCAGCAGCTTGCAGGCAAACACCGGGGAGCTGTTTTTT. Translation gives CASSLQANTGELFF.

V gene TRBV27 combines with J gene TRBJ2-1; 7 nucleotides match TRBD2. Germline V gene data show CDR1 as MNHEY and CDR2 as SMNVEV (reference sequence). V shed 3 bases and J 10 bases; nucleotides not matched to a gene: 12. This CDR3 has 15 amino acids. This CDR3 is CASSFGGREGREQFF. CDR3 DNA sequence: TGTGCCAGCAGTTTTGGAGGGAGGGAAGGTAGGGAGCAGTTCTTC.

The rearrangement links TRBV6-1 to TRBJ1-1, with 7 bases fitting TRBD1. Germline V gene lookup returns CDR1 MNHNS and CDR2 SASEGT. Trimming took 5 bases from V and 8 from J; bases not matched to a gene: 14. The CDR3 contains 15 residues. The CDR3 is CASSRVEGAVSEAFF. CDR3 in DNA: TGTGCCAGCAGTCGAGTTGAGGGGGCAGTATCCGAAGCTTTCTTT.

The rearrangement joins TRBV7-8 to TRBJ2-3; D might be TRBD2 (5 bases). CDR3 length equals 16 residues. Germline V gene data show CDR1 as SGHVS and CDR2 as FQNEAQ. Trimming pared 0 bases from V and 3 bases from J, leaving 13 bases between. The CDR3 sequence is CASSLAPQRRTDTQYF. The CDR3 DNA reads as TGTGCCAGCAGCTTAGCCCCCCAGCGGCGGACAGATACGCAGTATTTT.

There are a few counts of this clone. This CDR3 is also generated by other DNA sequences in the sample. V is TRBV6-6 and J is TRBJ2-6; the match to TRBD1 covers 8 bases. Germline loops: CDR1 MNHNY, CDR2 SVGAGI (reference sequence). V lost 6 bases to trimming and J lost 11 bases; unmatched junction nucleotides: 12. This CDR3 has 15 residues. CDR3 DNA sequence: TGTGCCAGCAGCCCTGGACAGGGCTCTTTTCACGTCCTGACTTTC. The encoded protein is CASSPGQGSFHVLTF.

V and J are TRBV18 and TRBJ1-3, with D tentatively TRBD1 (5 bases). Trimming pared 1 base from V and 8 bases from J, leaving 18 bases between. Germline loops: CDR1 KGHSH, CDR2 LQKENI. The CDR3 sequence is 16 residues long. The CDR3 nucleotides read TGTGCCAGCTCACCACAGGGGAATCAGGCCCCAGACACCATATATTTT. This sequence encodes CASSPQGNQAPDTIYF.

The chain joins TRBV11-2 to TRBJ2-3; D not certain. CDR1 is SGHAT, CDR2 FQNNGV, per germline. The CDR3 has 15 residues. V lost 1 base and J lost 2, with 10 bases in between. The CDR3 nucleotides are TGTGCCAGCAGCTTAGTTACCGGTTACACAGATACGCAGTATTTT. It encodes CASSLVTGYTDTQYF.

The chain joins TRBV5-1 to TRBJ1-1; 11 bases line up with TRBD1. Trimming at V came to 0 bases and at J to 5 bases, leaving 3 bases not matched to a gene. This CDR3 region has 15 residues. Per germline, CDR1 SGHRS and CDR2 YFSETQ. CDR3 nucleotide sequence: TGCGCCAGCAGCTTGGGTCGGGACAGGGGGACTGAAGCTTTCTTT. It is translated as CASSLGRDRGTEAFF.

V is TRBV11-2 and J is TRBJ2-7; TRBD2 agrees at 8 bases. This CDR3 region has 15 residues. With 1 base clipped from V and 2 bases from J, the junction kept 4 bases outside the gene matches. Per germline, CDR1 SGHAT and CDR2 FQNNGV. The CDR3 is CASSLVRSGTYEQYF. The CDR3 DNA is TGTGCCAGCAGCTTAGTTCGTAGCGGGACCTACGAGCAGTACTTC.

A few counts support this clone. The chain carries TRBV15 and TRBJ1-2, with D maybe TRBD1 (6 bases). Trimming cost V 0 bases and J 8 bases, with 13 bases left between them. CDR1 LNHNV and CDR2 YYDKDF come from the germline V gene (reference sequence). The CDR3 is 14 residues long. The CDR3 DNA reads TGTGCCACCAGCAGAGATGCGGGGGCGGGGGGCTACACCTTC. This codes for CATSRDAGAGGYTF.

The genes are TRBV28 and TRBJ1-6, with unresolved D. In germline, CDR1 is MDHEN, CDR2 SYDVKM. CDR3 length equals 15 residues. The ends were cut back, 2 bases at V and 7 bases at J, with 12 bases in the middle. CDR3 residues: CASSLVLGTNSPLHF. The CDR3 region has the DNA TGTGCCAGCAGTTTAGTGCTAGGCACGAATTCACCCCTCCACTTT.

The V call is TRBV15, the J call TRBJ2-3; D not certain. V was pared by 0 bases and J by 4 bases, with 8 bases between. CDR1 and CDR2 (germline): LNHNV, YYDKDF (reference sequence). This CDR3 is 14 amino acids long. The CDR3 region is CATSRDRAADTQYF. CDR3 in DNA: TGTGCCACCAGCAGAGATCGTGCGGCAGATACGCAGTATTTT.

This chain joins TRBV7-3 and TRBJ2-4; TRBD2 matches 8 bases. Trimming cost V 6 bases and J 5 bases; bases outside gene matches: 6. The CDR3 covers 14 residues. CDR1 and CDR2 (germline): SGHTA, FQGTGA. The CDR3 sequence is CASSQGLGQNIQYF. CDR3 in DNA: TGTGCCAGCAGTCAGGGACTAGGTCAAAACATTCAGTACTTC. Using reference TRBV7-3 and TRBJ2-4 for the parts outside the CDR3, the full variable domain is GAGVSQTPSNKVTEKGKYVELRCDPISGHTALYWYRQSLGQGPEFLIYFQGTGAADDSGLPNDRFFAVRPEGSVSTLKIQRTERGDSAVYLCASSQGLGQNIQYFGAGTRLSVL.

A remark on this clone: This sample includes further DNA sequences coding for the same CDR3. The rearrangement uses TRBV7-2 and TRBJ2-5, with D tentatively TRBD2 (5 bases). Germline CDR1 reads SGHTA; CDR2 reads FQGNSA. Trimming left V 1 base short and J 4 bases short, with 7 bases between. This CDR3 has 13 amino acids. In DNA form, the CDR3 reads TGTGCCAGCAGCTTAGTCGGAGGAGAGACCCAGTACTTC. Its translation: CASSLVGGETQYF. The complete variable domain, with remaining parts taken from reference TRBV7-2 and TRBJ2-5, reads GAGVSQSPSNKVTEKGKDVELRCDPISGHTALYWYRQSLGQGLEFLIYFQGNSAPDKSGLPSDRFSAERTGGSVSTLTIQRTQQEDSAVYLCASSLVGGETQYFGPGTRLLVL.

This rearrangement joins TRBV14 to TRBJ2-7; D remains unclear. Between the trimmed V and J ends, which lost 2 bases and 2 bases, there was a span of 7 bases. The germline V gene encodes CDR1 SGHDN and CDR2 FVKESK. The CDR3 has 13 residues. Here the CDR3 DNA reads TGTGCCAGCAGCCAACTATTTACCTACGAGCAGTACTTC. This gives the protein CASSQLFTYEQYF.